The 29 T cell receptor beta chains given below trace back to one sample, sequenced in a study of CD8 T cells in ankylosing spondylitis. MiXCR, run by TCRdb on the 5' RACE reads, gives a single entry per CDR3 protein. The sample has some 26,000 distinct CDR3 sequences, around 16% seen once. The sequenced sample consisted of blood. These TCRs come from a male donor with ankylosing spondylitis or in good health (not recorded which).

This clonotype was observed at least ten times. J is TRBJ2-2 and V is TRBV5-5; TRBD2 agrees at 9 bases. V dropped 0 bases and J dropped 6; count of bases not matched to a gene: 6. Looked up from germline, CDR1 is SGHKS and CDR2 is YYEKEE (reference sequence). CDR3 size: 16 residues. The CDR3 DNA reads as TGTGCCAGCAGCTTGGTTGGGACTAGCAATTCCGGGGAGCTGTTTTTT. This codes for CASSLVGTSNSGELFF.

This clonotype showed up many times. CDR3 DNA: TGTGCCAGCAGCTCGGGACAGATTTACAATGAGCAGTTCTTC. Translating it yields CASSSGQIYNEQFF. The rearrangement links TRBV7-2 to TRBJ2-1, with 7 bases matching TRBD1. CDR1 SGHTA and CDR2 FQGNSA come from the germline V gene. The CDR3 is 14 amino acids. The trim removed 4 bases at V and 4 bases at J, leaving 4 bases unmatched.

This chain uses TRBV28 with TRBJ2-7; TRBD2 is a possible D gene (6 bases). Trimming took off 6 bases at V and 2 bases at J, with 17 bases between the two ends. Germline V gene data show CDR1 as MDHEN and CDR2 as SYDVKM. The CDR3 spans 15 residues. The CDR3 is CASSPRGRGTYEQYV. In DNA, the CDR3 is TGTGCCAGCAGCCCTAGAGGGCGGGGCACCTACGAGCAGTACGTC.

V and J are TRBV12-3 or TRBV12-4 and TRBJ2-2; 8 bases are shared with TRBD1. The CDR3 is made up of 16 amino acids. J lost 3 bases, V lost 5 bases, and 8 bases had no gene match. CDR3 sequence reads: CASSPGTGGYTGELFF. In DNA form, the CDR3 reads TGTGCCAGCAGTCCTGGAACAGGGGGGTACACCGGGGAGCTGTTTTTT.

The chain employs TRBV5-5 and TRBJ2-1; the match to TRBD1 covers 9 bases. CDR1 is SGHKS, CDR2 YYEKEE, per germline (reference sequence). This CDR3 spans 17 amino acids. Unmatched junction bases numbered 9, after V lost 0 bases and J lost 5 bases. DNA for the CDR3: TGTGCCAGCAGCTTGGAGAGGGGGGACAGGGTCCACAATGAGCAGTTCTTC. Protein sequence: CASSLERGDRVHNEQFF.

Only a few counts were recorded for this clonotype. The CDR3 DNA reads as TGTGCCAGCAGTCCGGAGGGCCTCGGCTATGGCTACACCTTC. The encoded protein is CASSPEGLGYGYTF. The genes are TRBV6-2 or TRBV6-3 and TRBJ1-2, with D hard to call. CDR3 length: 14 amino acids. Germline V gene sequence: CDR1 MNHEY, CDR2 SVGEGT. V was trimmed by 5 bases and J by 4 bases, leaving 14 bases between them.

This clonotype was recorded many times. The CDR3 protein is CASSLVKGRTDTQYF. CDR3 DNA: TGTGCCAGCAGCTTAGTTAAGGGGCGCACAGATACGCAGTATTTT. The chain carries TRBV7-2 and TRBJ2-3, with D maybe TRBD1 (5 bases). Germline values: CDR1 SGHTA, CDR2 FQGNSA. The CDR3 has 15 amino acids. Trimming shortened V by 1 base and J by 1 base, and 9 bases separated the two germline ends.

Many counts were recorded for this clonotype. The genes are TRBV12-3 or TRBV12-4 and TRBJ2-7, with a tentative D call TRBD2 (6 bases). The germline V and J ends were trimmed by 6 bases and 0 bases, with 15 bases remaining between them. The CDR3 runs to 15 residues. The CDR3 DNA sequence: TGTGCCAGCAGCGGGGGACCGATCAGCTCCTACGAGCAGTACTTC. Encoded protein: CASSGGPISSYEQYF.

This clonotype was seen a few times. The chain links TRBV7-3 to TRBJ2-3; 8 bases align to TRBD2. The germline gives CDR1 SGHTA, CDR2 FQGTGA. This CDR3 spans 15 amino acids. The trim removed 1 base at V and 2 bases at J, leaving 2 bases unmatched. The CDR3 loop reads CASSLIAGSTDTQYF. The CDR3 region has the DNA TGTGCCAGCAGCTTAATAGCGGGGTCCACAGATACGCAGTATTTT.

The chain joins TRBV7-2 to TRBJ2-1; 11 bases match TRBD1. V was pared by 5 bases and J by 9 bases, with 9 bases of the junction left unmatched. Germline CDR1 and CDR2: SGHTA and FQGNSA. The CDR3 is 15 amino acids. The CDR3 protein is CASSKPGQGGSEQFF. Written as DNA, the CDR3 is TGTGCCAGCAGCAAACCGGGACAGGGGGGTAGTGAGCAGTTCTTC.

This clonotype has at least ten counts. The chain is built from TRBV7-2 and TRBJ2-5; D might be TRBD1 (6 bases). V dropped 3 bases and J dropped 2 bases, with 10 bases sitting between them. The CDR3 runs 14 residues. Per germline, CDR1 SGHTA and CDR2 FQGNSA. For the CDR3, the DNA is TGTGCCAGCAGCTTGGGACAAGTTCAAGAGACCCAGTACTTC. Amino acids: CASSLGQVQETQYF.

This clonotype occurred once. The CDR3 sequence: CASRGQGAGELFF. CDR3 DNA sequence: TGTGCCAGCCGGGGGCAGGGGGCCGGGGAGCTGTTTTTT. The chain has TRBV7-2 and TRBJ2-2; perhaps TRBD1 as D (7 bases). From germline, CDR1 is SGHTA and CDR2 FQGNSA. V gave up 8 bases and J gave up 6 bases, with 13 bases separating them. The CDR3 is 13 residues long.

The chain has TRBV20-1 and TRBJ1-1; 8 positions agree with TRBD1. Trimming at V came to 5 bases and at J to 0 bases, leaving 2 bases not matched to a gene. The V gene's germline CDR1 is DFQATT and CDR2 SNEGSKA (reference sequence). The CDR3 has 13 amino acids. In DNA, the CDR3 is TGCAGTGCTCGGACAGGGTTGAACACTGAAGCTTTCTTT. Residues: CSARTGLNTEAFF.

This clonotype has ten or more counts. Here the CDR3 DNA reads TGCGCCAGCAGCCCTTCCAGGGGTTCCGCCGGGGAGCTGTTTTTT. This gives the protein CASSPSRGSAGELFF. The J gene is TRBJ2-2, the V gene TRBV5-1; D perhaps matches TRBD1 (6 bases). The V end was cut by 4 bases, the J end by 6 bases, with 16 bases between. This CDR3 has 15 residues. From germline, CDR1 is SGHRS and CDR2 YFSETQ.

The CDR3 DNA reads TGCGCCAGCAGCTTGGTCGGGCCCACAGATACGCAGTATTTT. This sequence encodes CASSLVGPTDTQYF. The chain recombines TRBV5-1 with TRBJ2-3; the D is unclear. The germline CDR1 and CDR2 sequences are SGHRS and YFSETQ. The CDR3 contains 14 residues. V shed 0 bases and J shed 2 bases, with 7 bases lying between them.

This chain uses TRBV28 with TRBJ2-1; a weak D match, TRBD2 (6 bases). Per the germline V gene, CDR1 is MDHEN and CDR2 is SYDVKM. V lost 3 bases and J lost 7, with 13 bases in between. The CDR3 totals 14 residues. CDR3 DNA: TGTGCCAGCAGTTTCCGGGACTTTCAAAATGAGCAGTTCTTC. It yields the protein CASSFRDFQNEQFF. Combining the CDR3 with reference TRBV28 and TRBJ2-1 gives the whole variable domain DVKVTQSSRYLVKRTGEKVFLECVQDMDHENMFWYRQDPGLGLRLIYFSYDVKMKEKGDIPEGYSVSREKKERFSLILESASTNQTSMYLCASSFRDFQNEQFFGPGTRLTVL.

The gene calls are TRBV30 and TRBJ1-4; 8 bases match TRBD1. Germline-derived CDR1 and CDR2 are GTSNPN and SVGIG (reference sequence). V shed 2 bases, J shed 8 bases, and the junction held 7 bases outside the gene matches. The CDR3 has 14 amino acids. In nucleotides, the CDR3 is TGTGCCTGGAGTACTACAGGGGGTTACGAAAAACTGTTTTTT. It encodes CAWSTTGGYEKLFF. Complete variable domain (other parts from reference TRBV30 and TRBJ1-4): SQTIHQWPATLVQPVGSPLSLECTVEGTSNPNLYWYRQAAGRGLQLLFYSVGIGQISSEVPQNLSASRPQDRQFILSSKKLLLSDSGFYLCAWSTTGGYEKLFFGSGTQLSVL.

The chain links TRBV6-6 to TRBJ2-3; D not resolved. The CDR3 spans 14 residues. Germline-derived CDR1 and CDR2 are MNHNY and SVGAGI (reference sequence). V was cut by 2 bases and J by 3 bases, with 9 bases left in between. The DNA for the CDR3 is TGTGCCAGCAGTTACGTCGAGATGACAGATACGCAGTATTTT. Its protein product is CASSYVEMTDTQYF.

This clonotype is medium-sized (0.01 to 0.1%). This chain connects TRBV24-1 to TRBJ2-7, with 10 positions matching TRBD1. The germline V gene has CDR1 KGHDR and CDR2 SFDVKD. The CDR3 is 13 amino acids. With 7 bases clipped from V and 4 bases from J, the junction kept 3 bases outside the gene matches. In DNA form, the CDR3 reads TGTGCCACCAGCAAGGACAGGGGGTACGAGCAGTACGTC. This sequence encodes CATSKDRGYEQYV.

This clonotype came up a few times. This sequence joins TRBV27 and TRBJ2-7; D gene ambiguous. This CDR3 is 13 amino acids long. V lost 4 bases, J lost 5 bases, and 12 bases lay in between. Germline CDR1 and CDR2: MNHEY and SMNVEV (reference sequence). The DNA for the CDR3 is TGTGCCAGCAGTTCCCTTGGGGTGGACGAGCAGTACTTC. Translated, it gives CASSSLGVDEQYF.

This clonotype was seen ten or more times. The genes are TRBV12-3 or TRBV12-4 and TRBJ2-7; D is possibly TRBD1 or TRBD2 (5 bases each). V was pared by 2 bases and J by 5 bases, with 10 bases between. This CDR3 contains 13 residues. DNA of the CDR3: TGTGCCAGCAGTTTAACTCCGGGGCACGAGCAGTACGTC. It translates to CASSLTPGHEQYV.

The rearrangement uses TRBV7-6 and TRBJ1-2; TRBD1 matches at 8 bases. With 8 bases clipped from V and 4 bases from J, the junction kept 6 bases outside the gene matches. The germline gives CDR1 SGHVS, CDR2 FNYEAQ. This CDR3 has 13 amino acids. CDR3 nucleotides: TGTGCCAGCGCAGCCGACAGGGGCTATGGCTACACCTTC. It specifies CASAADRGYGYTF.

There are many counts of this clonotype. The CDR3 DNA reads TGTGCCAGCACCACCACAAATAGGCTGGAAGCTTTCTTT. It specifies CASTTTNRLEAFF. The V and J genes are TRBV13 and TRBJ1-1; the D is unclear. The V gene's germline CDR1 is PRHDT and CDR2 FYEKMQ (reference sequence). The V end was cut by 7 bases, the J end by 8 bases, with 17 bases between. The CDR3 runs to 13 residues.

This rearrangement joins TRBV2 to TRBJ2-1, with D possibly TRBD2 on 5 matching bases. Germline V gene sequence: CDR1 SNHLY, CDR2 FYNNEI. The CDR3 totals 13 residues. V was clipped by 5 bases and J by 14 bases, with 19 bases between them. Written as DNA, the CDR3 is TGTGCCAGCAGTCAAGGGCCTAGGACCGGGGAGTTCTTC. This gives the protein CASSQGPRTGEFF.

This clonotype came up a few times. The genes are TRBV29-1 and TRBJ2-7; TRBD1 aligns across 7 bases. V shed 0 bases and J 7 bases; nucleotides not matched to a gene: 3. Germline V gene data show CDR1 as SQVTM and CDR2 as ANQGSEA. This CDR3 spans 12 amino acids. The CDR3 loop is CSVEEYRGEQYF. The CDR3 DNA sequence: TGCAGCGTTGAAGAGTACAGGGGAGAGCAGTACTTC.

The gene calls are TRBV28 and TRBJ2-1; 8 bases are a match to TRBD2. Per the germline V gene, CDR1 is MDHEN and CDR2 is SYDVKM. This CDR3 is 16 amino acids long. V lost 6 bases, J lost 2 bases, and 9 bases stayed unmatched. In DNA, the CDR3 is TGTGCCAGCAGCTTGATAACGGGACTAGCCTACAATGAGCAGTTCTTC. Its protein is CASSLITGLAYNEQFF.

At least ten counts were recorded for this clonotype. CDR3 nucleotides: TGTGCCACCAGTGACTATGGGGGGGCCCGGGAGACCCAGTACTTC. This codes for CATSDYGGARETQYF. The V call is TRBV24-1, the J call TRBJ2-5, with D possibly TRBD2 on 7 matching bases. The CDR3 runs to 15 residues. The germline V gene has CDR1 KGHDR and CDR2 SFDVKD. V was shortened by 4 bases and J by 5 bases, with 16 bases between the two germline ends.

This clonotype was detected many times. CDR3 region: CASSLGGAWTF. CDR3 bases: TGTGCCAGCAGCCTGGGAGGGGCCTGGACTTTC. The chain has TRBV5-6 and TRBJ2-6, with 7 bases matching TRBD2. Per the germline V gene, CDR1 is SGHDT and CDR2 is YYEEEE. V trimming: 4 bases; J trimming: 18 bases; junction bases outside the gene matches: 7. This CDR3 has 11 residues.

This clonotype came up many times. The chain is built from TRBV11-2 and TRBJ2-1; 9 bases agree with TRBD1. V trimming: 5 bases; J trimming: 6 bases; junction bases outside the gene matches: 11. CDR1 is SGHAT and CDR2 is FQNNGV in the germline V gene. CDR3 length: 16 residues. The CDR3 loop is CASSVRTGVAVNEQFF. The CDR3, as DNA: TGTGCCAGCAGCGTAAGGACAGGGGTAGCGGTCAATGAGCAGTTCTTC.